The clone carrying this T cell receptor beta chain was counted many times. CDR1 is MNHNS, CDR2 SASEGT, per germline. Trimming at V came to 7 bases and at J to 10 bases, leaving 8 bases not matched to a gene. The CDR3 contains 12 residues. A library of TCRbeta sequences, prepared with unique molecular identifiers, was generated. Each CDR3 protein is one row after TCRdb ran MiXCR on the PCR reads. The sample holds about 360,000 distinct CDR3 sequences, approximately 12% seen once. This specimen belongs to a study of T-cell reconstitution after alpha-beta-depleted transplantation in children. This clonotype was obtained from a human donor who donated a stem cell graft to a child with Fanconi anemia. The specimen was PBMCs, collected from the stem cell graft. V and J are TRBV6-1 and TRBJ1-1; TRBD1 matches 8 bases. This CDR3 is CASNLGQGGAFF. The DNA of the CDR3 is TGTGCCAGCAACCTAGGACAGGGAGGAGCTTTCTTT.